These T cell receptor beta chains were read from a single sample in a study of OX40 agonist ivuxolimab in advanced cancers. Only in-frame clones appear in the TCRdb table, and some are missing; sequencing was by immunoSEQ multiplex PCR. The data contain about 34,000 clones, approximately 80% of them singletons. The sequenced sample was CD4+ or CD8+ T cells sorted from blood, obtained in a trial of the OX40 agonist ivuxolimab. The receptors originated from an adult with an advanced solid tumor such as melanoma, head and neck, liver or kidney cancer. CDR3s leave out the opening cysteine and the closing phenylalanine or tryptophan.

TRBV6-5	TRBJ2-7	ASSRDRDYHEQY
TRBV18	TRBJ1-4	ASSPENRVEKLF
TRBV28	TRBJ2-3	ASSSALWGTDTQY
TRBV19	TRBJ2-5	ASSSRWDWMATQY
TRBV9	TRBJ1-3	ASGQFPGNTIY
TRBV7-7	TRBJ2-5	ASSLGGDAETQY
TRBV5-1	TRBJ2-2	ASSPRDPNTGELF
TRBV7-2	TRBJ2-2	ASSPGLQNTGELF
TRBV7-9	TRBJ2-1	ASSLFGGTLGDEQF
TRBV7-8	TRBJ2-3	ASSLERGGVQY
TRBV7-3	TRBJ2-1	ASGTGGNNEQF
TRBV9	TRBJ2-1	ASSVTGAYYNEQF
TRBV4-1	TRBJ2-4	ASSPSLLENIQY
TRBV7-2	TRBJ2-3	ASSRGAQIHDTQY
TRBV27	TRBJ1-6	ASSLIGNSPLH
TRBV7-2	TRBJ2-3	ASSSGTSTDTQY
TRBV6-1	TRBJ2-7	ASRGTASYEQY
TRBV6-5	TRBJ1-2	ASRRQDGYT